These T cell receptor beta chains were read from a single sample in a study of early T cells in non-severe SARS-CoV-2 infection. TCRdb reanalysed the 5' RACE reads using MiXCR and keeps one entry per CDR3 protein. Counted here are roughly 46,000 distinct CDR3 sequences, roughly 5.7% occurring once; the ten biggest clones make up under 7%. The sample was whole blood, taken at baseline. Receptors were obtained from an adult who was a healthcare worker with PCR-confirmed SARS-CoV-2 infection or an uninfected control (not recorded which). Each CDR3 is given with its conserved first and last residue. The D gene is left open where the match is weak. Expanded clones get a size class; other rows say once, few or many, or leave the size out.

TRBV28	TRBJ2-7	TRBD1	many	CASSQTPGQGSYEQYF	TGTGCCAGCAGCCAGACCCCGGGACAGGGATCCTACGAGCAGTACTTC
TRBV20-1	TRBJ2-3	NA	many	CSARDGRVTQYF	TGCAGTGCTAGAGATGGTAGGGTTACGCAGTATTTT
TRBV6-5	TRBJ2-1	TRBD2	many	CASSYSGLAGNEQFF	TGTGCCAGCAGTTACTCGGGTCTAGCGGGTAATGAGCAGTTCTTC
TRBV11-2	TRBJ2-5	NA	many	CASSSFGETQYF	TGTGCCAGCAGCTCCTTCGGAGAGACCCAGTACTTC
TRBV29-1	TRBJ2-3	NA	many	CSVQTLASPPDTQYF	TGCAGCGTCCAAACACTAGCTTCTCCCCCAGATACGCAGTATTTT
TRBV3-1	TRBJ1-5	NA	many	CASSPLVTLANGNQPQHF	TGTGCCAGCAGCCCCTTAGTTACCCTAGCAAACGGCAATCAGCCCCAGCATTTT
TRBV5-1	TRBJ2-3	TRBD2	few	CASSERAGGPGTDTQYF	TGCGCCAGCAGCGAGAGAGCGGGAGGGCCAGGCACAGATACGCAGTATTTT
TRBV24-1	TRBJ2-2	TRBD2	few	CATSDPSGGSSIGELFF	TGTGCCACCAGTGATCCCTCTGGCGGGAGTTCGATCGGGGAGCTGTTTTTT
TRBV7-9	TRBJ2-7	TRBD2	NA	CATPEREDSSYEQYF	TGTGCCACCCCCGAGCGGGAGGACTCCTCCTACGAGCAGTACTTC
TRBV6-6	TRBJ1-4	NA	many	CASELGEKLFF	TGTGCCAGCGAACTGGGGGAAAAACTGTTTTTT
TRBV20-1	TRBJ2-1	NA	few	CSASYGEQFF	TGCAGTGCTAGTTACGGAGAGCAGTTCTTC
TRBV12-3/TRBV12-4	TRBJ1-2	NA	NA	CASSLFQGGYTF	TGTGCCAGCAGTTTATTCCAGGGTGGCTACACCTTC
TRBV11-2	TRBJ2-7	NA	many	CASSSDLTSTYEQYF	TGTGCCAGCAGCTCCGACCTAACTTCTACCTACGAGCAGTACTTC
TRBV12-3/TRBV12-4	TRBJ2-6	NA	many	CASSLGDSGANVLTF	TGTGCCAGCAGTTTAGGGGACTCTGGGGCCAACGTCCTGACTTTC
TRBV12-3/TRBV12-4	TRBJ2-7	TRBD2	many	CASTLTLAGGIEQYF	TGTGCCAGCACTCTCACCTTAGCGGGAGGTATCGAGCAGTACTTC
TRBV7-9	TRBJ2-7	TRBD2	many	CASSFAGTREQYF	TGTGCCAGCAGCTTTGCCGGGACTAGGGAGCAGTACTTC
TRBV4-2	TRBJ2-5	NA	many	CASSQRETQYF	TGTGCCAGCAGCCAACGGGAGACCCAGTACTTC
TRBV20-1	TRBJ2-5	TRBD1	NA	CSARDGRQGASETQYF	TGCAGTGCTAGAGATGGGAGACAGGGGGCGAGTGAGACCCAGTACTTC
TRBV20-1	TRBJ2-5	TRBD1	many	CSARDVPGQGRETQYF	TGCAGTGCTAGGGACGTCCCGGGACAGGGAAGGGAGACCCAGTACTTC
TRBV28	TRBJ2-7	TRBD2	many	CASRPGGNSYEQYF	TGTGCCAGCAGACCCGGGGGGAATTCCTACGAGCAGTACTTC
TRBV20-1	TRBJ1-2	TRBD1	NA	CSASRGQGDFWGYTF	TGCAGTGCTAGCCGCGGACAGGGTGACTTCTGGGGCTACACCTTC
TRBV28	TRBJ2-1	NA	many	CASMKTGSSYNEQFF	TGTGCCAGCATGAAAACTGGGAGCTCCTACAATGAGCAGTTCTTC
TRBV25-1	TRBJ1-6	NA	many	CASRGSSYNSPLHF	TGTGCCAGCAGGGGGAGCTCCTATAATTCACCCCTCCACTTT
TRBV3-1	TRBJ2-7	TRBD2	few	CASSQMVAGDEQYF	TGTGCCAGCAGCCAGATGGTAGCGGGAGACGAGCAGTACTTC
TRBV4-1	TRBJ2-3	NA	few	CASSQVNRVGDTQYF	TGCGCCAGCAGCCAAGTAAACAGGGTGGGAGATACGCAGTATTTT
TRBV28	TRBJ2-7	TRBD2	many	CASGSAGGELYEQYF	TGTGCCAGCGGTTCAGCGGGAGGGGAACTTTACGAGCAGTACTTC
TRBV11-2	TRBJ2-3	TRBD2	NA	CASSTWTSGITDTQYF	TGTGCCAGCAGCACCTGGACTAGCGGAATCACAGATACGCAGTATTTT
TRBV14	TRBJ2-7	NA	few	CASSHATEREEQYF	TGTGCCAGCAGCCACGCTACGGAAAGGGAAGAGCAGTACTTC
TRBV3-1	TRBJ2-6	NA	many	CASSPPLAGANVLTF	TGTGCCAGCAGCCCGCCACTGGCAGGGGCCAACGTCCTGACTTTC
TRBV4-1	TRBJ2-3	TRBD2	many	CASSQAVAGGRGHTDTQYF	TGCGCCAGCAGCCAAGCTGTAGCGGGAGGGAGAGGGCACACAGATACGCAGTATTTT
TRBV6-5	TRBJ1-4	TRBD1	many	CASSYRGGGEKLFF	TGTGCCAGCAGCTACAGGGGGGGAGGCGAAAAACTGTTTTTT
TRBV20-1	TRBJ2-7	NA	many	CSARGWGVSYEQYF	TGCAGTGCTAGAGGCTGGGGGGTATCATACGAGCAGTACTTC
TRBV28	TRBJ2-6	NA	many	CASSFGPRSGANVLTF	TGTGCCAGCAGTTTCGGGCCGCGCTCTGGGGCCAACGTCCTGACTTTC
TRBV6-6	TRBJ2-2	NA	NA	CASSYSIEGGGGRRLHTGELFF	TGTGCCAGCAGTTACTCGATTGAGGGTGGAGGTGGTCGCCGGCTTCACACCGGGGAGCTGTTTTTT
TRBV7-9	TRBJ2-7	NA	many	CASSLAGPIYEQYF	TGTGCCAGCAGCCTAGCCGGACCGATTTACGAGCAGTACTTC
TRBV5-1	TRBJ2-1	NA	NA	CASSLARDNEQFF	TGCGCCAGCAGCTTGGCGAGGGACAATGAGCAGTTCTTC
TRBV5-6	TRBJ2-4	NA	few	CASSESEGPLAKNIQYF	TGTGCCAGCAGCGAATCTGAGGGGCCCCTAGCCAAAAACATTCAGTACTTC
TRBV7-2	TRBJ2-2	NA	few	CASSLVPNTGELFF	TGTGCCAGCAGCTTAGTCCCTAACACCGGGGAGCTGTTTTTT
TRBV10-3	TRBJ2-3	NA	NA	CAISELRGASTDTQYF	TGTGCCATCAGTGAGTTAAGGGGGGCGAGCACAGATACGCAGTATTTT
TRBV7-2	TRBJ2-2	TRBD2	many	CASSFSAGAPGELFF	TGTGCCAGCAGCTTTTCTGCGGGAGCTCCCGGGGAGCTGTTTTTT
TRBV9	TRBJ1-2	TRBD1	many	CASSVVGTAYGYTF	TGTGCCAGCAGCGTAGTGGGGACAGCCTATGGCTACACCTTC
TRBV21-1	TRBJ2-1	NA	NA	CASRGWYEQFF	TGTGCCAGCAGGGGTTGGTATGAGCAGTTCTTC
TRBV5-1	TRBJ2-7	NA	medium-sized	CASSPGPQTSYEQYF	TGCGCCAGCAGCCCCGGCCCTCAAACCTCCTACGAGCAGTACTTC
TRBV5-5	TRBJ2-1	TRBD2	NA	CASNSLPGLDDNEQFF	TGTGCCAGCAACTCACTCCCGGGACTAGACGACAATGAGCAGTTCTTC
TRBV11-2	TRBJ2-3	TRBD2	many	CASSFGTSITDTQYF	TGTGCCAGCAGCTTTGGGACTAGTATAACAGATACGCAGTATTTT
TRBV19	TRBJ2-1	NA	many	CASSISLANEQFF	TGTGCCAGTAGTATTTCCCTAGCTAATGAGCAGTTCTTC
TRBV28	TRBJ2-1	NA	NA	CASSLTERNEQFF	TGTGCCAGCAGTTTAACAGAACGCAATGAGCAGTTCTTC
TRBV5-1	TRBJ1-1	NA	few	CASSFGGMGTEAFF	TGCGCCAGCAGCTTCGGTGGCATGGGCACTGAAGCTTTCTTT
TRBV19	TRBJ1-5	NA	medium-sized	CASSDTGSNQPQHF	TGTGCCAGTAGTGATACAGGGTCCAATCAGCCCCAGCATTTT
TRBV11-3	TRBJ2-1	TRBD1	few	CASSVEDREAQEQFF	TGTGCCAGCAGCGTGGAGGACAGGGAAGCCCAAGAGCAGTTCTTC
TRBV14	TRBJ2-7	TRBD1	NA	CASSSGTGNYEQYF	TGTGCCAGCAGCTCCGGGACAGGAAACTACGAGCAGTACTTC
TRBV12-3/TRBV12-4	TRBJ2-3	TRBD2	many	CASSRLAGHTDTQYF	TGTGCCAGCAGTAGACTAGCGGGGCACACAGATACGCAGTATTTT
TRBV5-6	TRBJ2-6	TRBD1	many	CASSRQGSGANVLTF	TGTGCCAGCAGCAGACAGGGGTCCGGGGCCAACGTCCTGACTTTC
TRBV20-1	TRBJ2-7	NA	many	CSASNLYYEQYF	TGCAGTGCTAGCAATTTATACTACGAGCAGTACTTC